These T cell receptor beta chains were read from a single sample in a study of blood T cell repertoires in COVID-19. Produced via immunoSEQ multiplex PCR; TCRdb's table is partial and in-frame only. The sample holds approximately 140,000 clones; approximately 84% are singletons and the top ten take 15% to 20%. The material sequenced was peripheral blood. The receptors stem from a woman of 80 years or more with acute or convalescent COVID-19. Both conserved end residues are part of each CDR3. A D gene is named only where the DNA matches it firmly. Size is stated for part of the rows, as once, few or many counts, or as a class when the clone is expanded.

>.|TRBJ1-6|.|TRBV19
CASSRQSSYNSPLHF
TGTGCCAGTAGCAGACAGAGCTCCTATAATTCACCCCTCCACTTT
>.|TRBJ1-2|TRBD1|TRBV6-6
CASSSGNNRGRNGYTF
TGTGCCAGCAGTTCCGGAAACAACAGGGGGCGTAATGGCTACACCTTC
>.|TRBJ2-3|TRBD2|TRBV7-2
CASSLRLAGDTQYF
TGTGCCAGCAGCTTGAGACTAGCGGGAGATACGCAGTATTTT
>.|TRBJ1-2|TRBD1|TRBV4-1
CASRRPGTGDFLGGYTF
TGCGCCAGCAGACGTCCCGGGACAGGGGATTTTCTTGGCGGCTACACCTTC
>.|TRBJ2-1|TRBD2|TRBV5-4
CASSLKRGGVNEQFF
TGTGCCAGCAGCTTGAAGCGGGGGGGTGTCAATGAGCAGTTCTTC
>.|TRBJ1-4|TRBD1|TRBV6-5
CASSQTGGDNEKLFF
TGTGCCAGCAGCCAAACAGGGGGCGATAATGAAAAACTGTTTTTT
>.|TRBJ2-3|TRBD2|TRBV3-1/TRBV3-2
CASSRGGGSTDTQYF
TGTGCCAGCAGCCGCGGGGGGGGGAGCACAGATACGCAGTATTTT
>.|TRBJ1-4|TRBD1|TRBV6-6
CASSRTDRGDGRLFF
TGTGCCAGCAGTCGCACGGACAGGGGGGACGGAAGGCTGTTTTTT
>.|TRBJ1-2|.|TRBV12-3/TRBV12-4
CASTEDLVYGYTF
TGTGCCAGCACCGAAGACTTAGTCTATGGCTACACCTTC
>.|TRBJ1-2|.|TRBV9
CASSVGEGVGNYGYTF
TGTGCCAGCAGCGTAGGCGAAGGGGTCGGAAACTATGGCTACACCTTC
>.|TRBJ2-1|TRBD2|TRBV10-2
CASSPLSGRGGEQFF
TGCGCCAGCAGCCCCCTCAGCGGGAGGGGCGGTGAGCAGTTCTTC
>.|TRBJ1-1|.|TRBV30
CAWRALTPSEAFF
TGTGCCTGGAGGGCCTTAACCCCGTCCGAAGCTTTCTTT
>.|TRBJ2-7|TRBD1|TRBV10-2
CASTMDRAGLGEQYF
TGCGCCAGCACGATGGACAGGGCGGGGTTGGGGGAGCAGTACTTC
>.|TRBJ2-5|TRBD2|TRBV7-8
CASKTSSGGAQYF
TGTGCCAGCAAGACCTCTAGCGGGGGGGCCCAGTACTTC
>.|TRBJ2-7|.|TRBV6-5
CASSTTLYEQYF
TGTGCCAGCAGCACGACTCTCTACGAGCAGTACTTC
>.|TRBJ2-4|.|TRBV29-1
CSVGGDSKNIQYF
TGCAGCGTTGGGGGGGATAGCAAAAACATTCAGTACTTC
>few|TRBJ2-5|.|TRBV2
CASTQRQWLQEGGTQYF
TGTGCCAGCACCCAAAGACAGTGGTTACAGGAAGGGGGGACCCAGTACTTC
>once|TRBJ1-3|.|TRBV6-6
CASSFGGSGNTIYF
TGTGCCAGCAGTTTCGGGGGCTCTGGAAACACCATATATTTT
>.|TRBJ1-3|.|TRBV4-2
CASSQPLGAGGNTIYF
TGTGCCAGCAGCCAACCCTTAGGGGCGGGGGGAAACACCATATATTTT
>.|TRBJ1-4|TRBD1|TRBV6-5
CASSKGQNNEKLFF
TGTGCCAGCAGTAAGGGACAGAATAATGAAAAACTGTTTTTT
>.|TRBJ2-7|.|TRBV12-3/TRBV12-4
CASSPGVSYEQYF
TGTGCCAGCAGTCCGGGGGTCTCCTACGAGCAGTACTTC
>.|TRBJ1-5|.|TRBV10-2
CASSEGPRGGYGNQPQHF
TGCGCCAGCAGTGAGGGGCCCCGCGGGGGGTACGGCAATCAGCCCCAGCATTTT
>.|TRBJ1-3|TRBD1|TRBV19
CASSIRTGSGNTIYF
TGTGCCAGTAGTATAAGGACAGGGTCTGGAAACACCATATATTTT
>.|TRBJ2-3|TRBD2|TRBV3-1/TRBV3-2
CASSQGVAGERDTQYF
TGTGCCAGCAGCCAAGGGGTAGCGGGAGAGCGAGATACGCAGTATTTT
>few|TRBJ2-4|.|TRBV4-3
CASSQGLGSLGNIQYF
TGCGCCAGCAGCCAAGGGTTAGGGAGCCTCGGAAACATTCAGTACTTC
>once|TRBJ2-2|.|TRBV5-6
CASSYGRVRELFF
TGTGCCAGCAGCTACGGCAGGGTGAGGGAGCTGTTTTTT
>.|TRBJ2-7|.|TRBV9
CASSPRGGAAAEQYF
TGTGCCAGCAGCCCAAGAGGGGGGGCGGCTGCCGAGCAGTACTTC
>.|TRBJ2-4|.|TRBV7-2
CASSWTARGPLAKNIQYF
TGTGCCAGCAGCTGGACGGCGCGGGGGCCCCTAGCCAAAAACATTCAGTACTTC
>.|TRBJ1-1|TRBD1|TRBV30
CAWDRGRDTEAFF
TGTGCCTGGGACAGGGGGCGAGACACTGAAGCTTTCTTT
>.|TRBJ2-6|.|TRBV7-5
CASSGQGLGANVLTF
TGTGCCTCCTCAGGGCAGGGGCTTGGGGCCAACGTCCTGACTTTC
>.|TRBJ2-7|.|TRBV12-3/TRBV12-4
CASSPQGYSEQYF
TGTGCCAGCAGTCCTCAGGGGTACTCCGAGCAGTACTTC
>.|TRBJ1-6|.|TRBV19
CASNIGSSYNSPLHF
TGTGCCAGTAATATAGGGAGCTCCTATAATTCACCCCTCCACTTT
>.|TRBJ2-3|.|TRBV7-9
CASSARDSTPDTQYF
TGTGCCAGCAGCGCCCGGGACTCAACCCCGGATACGCAGTATTTT
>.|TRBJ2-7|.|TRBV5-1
CASSLERGSSYEQYF
TGCGCCAGCAGCTTGGAGAGGGGGAGCTCCTACGAGCAGTACTTC
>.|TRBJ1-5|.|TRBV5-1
CASSPGDIWDQPQHF
TGCGCCAGCAGCCCTGGGGACATATGGGATCAGCCCCAGCATTTT
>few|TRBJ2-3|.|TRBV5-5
CASSPRLGTDTQYF
TGTGCCAGCAGCCCACGACTAGGCACAGATACGCAGTATTTT
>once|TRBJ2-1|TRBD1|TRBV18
CASSPPWDRYNEQFF
TGTGCCAGCTCACCACCCTGGGACAGGTACAATGAGCAGTTCTTC
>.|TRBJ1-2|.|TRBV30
CAWSVQNYGYTF
TGTGCCTGGAGTGTACAAAACTATGGCTACACCTTC
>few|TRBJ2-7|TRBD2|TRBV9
CASSTGTTPYEQYF
TGTGCCAGCAGTACCGGGACTACCCCCTACGAGCAGTACTTC
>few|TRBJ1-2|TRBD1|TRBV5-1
CASSSVPGQLDGYTF
TGCGCCAGCAGCTCCGTACCGGGACAGCTGGATGGCTACACCTTC
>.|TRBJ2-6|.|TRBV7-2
CASSGTRTGKRGANVLTF
TGTGCCAGCAGCGGAACGAGAACAGGGAAACGAGGGGCCAACGTCCTGACTTTC
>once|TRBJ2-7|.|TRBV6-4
CASGRCRKTVYEQYF
TGTGCCAGCGGAAGATGCAGGAAGACAGTATACGAGCAGTACTTC
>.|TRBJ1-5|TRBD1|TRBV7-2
CASSSQGSANQPQHF
TGTGCCAGCAGCTCACAGGGGAGTGCAAATCAGCCCCAGCATTTT
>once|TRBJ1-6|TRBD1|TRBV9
CASSETGSNSPLHF
TGTGCCAGCAGCGAGACAGGGAGCAATTCACCCCTCCACTTT
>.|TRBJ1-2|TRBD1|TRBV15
CATSRGVDRGNGYTF
TGTGCCACCAGCAGAGGGGTGGACAGGGGGAATGGCTACACCTTC
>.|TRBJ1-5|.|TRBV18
CASSPEDYSNQPQHF
TGTGCCAGCTCACCGGAGGATTATAGCAATCAGCCCCAGCATTTT
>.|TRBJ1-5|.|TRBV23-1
CASSQSGSGYEPQHF
TGCGCCAGCAGTCAATCGGGCAGTGGCTATGAGCCCCAGCATTTT
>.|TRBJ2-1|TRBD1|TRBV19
CASSMGQGGYNEQFF
TGTGCCAGTAGTATGGGACAGGGAGGCTACAATGAGCAGTTCTTC
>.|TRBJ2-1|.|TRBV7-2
CASSQQWSSYNEQFF
TGTGCCAGCAGCCAACAATGGAGCTCCTACAATGAGCAGTTCTTC
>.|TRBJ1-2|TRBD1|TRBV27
CASSPGQFFSSGYTF
TGTGCCAGCAGCCCGGGACAGTTTTTTTCTTCTGGCTACACCTTC